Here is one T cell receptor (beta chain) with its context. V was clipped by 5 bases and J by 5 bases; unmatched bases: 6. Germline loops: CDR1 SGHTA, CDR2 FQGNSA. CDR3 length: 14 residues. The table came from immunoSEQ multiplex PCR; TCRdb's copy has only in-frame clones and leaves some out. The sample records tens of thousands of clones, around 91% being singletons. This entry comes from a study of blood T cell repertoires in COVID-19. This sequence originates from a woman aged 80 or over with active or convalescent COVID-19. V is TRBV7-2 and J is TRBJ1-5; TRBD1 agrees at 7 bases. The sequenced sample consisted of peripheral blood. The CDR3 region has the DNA TGTGCCAGCAGCGCGGGGCAGGGGGATCAGCCCCAGCATTTT. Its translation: CASSAGQGDQPQHF.